This T cell receptor beta chain stems from a study of cytomegalovirus exposure and HLA in healthy donors. Study-level findings and limits: Confirmation was obtained in vitro that a few CMV-associated chains are specific for CMV antigens. When presence/absence was analysed, sequencing depth was taken to be roughly uniform across donors.

The CDR3 consists of 14 residues. Germline-derived CDR1 and CDR2 are SQVTM and ANQGSEA. V was clipped by 4 bases and J by 3 bases, with 15 bases between them. As to this clone: Its antigen is unidentified.

The PCR used 60 Vbeta and 13 Jbeta primers. Profiled with immunoSEQ multiplex PCR; TCRdb holds only in-frame clones, not every one. The sample data list 70,000 to 100,000 clones. The sample was PBMCs. This clonotype was obtained from a girl aged 10 to 17 in good health and CMV-seropositive. V gene TRBV29-1 combines with J gene TRBJ1-2, with TRBD1 as a possible D gene (5 bases). CDR3 DNA sequence: TGCAGCGTTGTGATAGACAGTAGCTACTATGGCTACACCTTC. It specifies CSVVIDSSYYGYTF. The full variable domain, rest sourced from reference TRBV29-1 and TRBJ1-2, is SAVISQKPSRDICQRGTSLTIQCQVDSQVTMMFWYRQQPGQSLTLIATANQGSEATYESGFVIDKFPISRPNLTFSTLTVSNMSPEDSSIYLCSVVIDSSYYGYTFGSGTRLTVV.